These 21 T cell receptor beta chains were all obtained from the same sample, sequenced in a study of blood T cells in healthy people across ages. A J-beta primer mix and a sample-barcoded 5' primer were used in a second PCR of about 7 to 12 cycles. TCRdb analysed the 5' RACE reads with MiXCR anew, one entry per CDR3 protein. This sample carries around 1,800,000 distinct CDR3 sequences, 30% to 40% of them seen once, and the ten largest clones take 23%. Sequences were obtained from blood. Every receptor here comes from a human donor in good health.

This clonotype has ten or more counts. V usage is TRBV7-2 and J usage is TRBJ2-5; D perhaps matches TRBD2 (5 bases). This CDR3 has 13 amino acids. V was trimmed by 4 bases and J by 7 bases, leaving 13 bases between them. Germline assignment: CDR1 SGHTA and CDR2 FQGNSA. CDR3 DNA: TGTGCCAGCAGCTCGTGGACTGCAGGGACCCAGTACTTC. Amino acids: CASSSWTAGTQYF.

The sample holds a few counts of this clonotype. The chain carries TRBV20-1 and TRBJ2-1; D is possibly TRBD2 (6 bases). Germline V gene data show CDR1 as DFQATT and CDR2 as SNEGSKA (reference sequence). The CDR3 is 13 amino acids. Trimming took 5 bases from V and 5 from J, leaving 13 bases between them. CDR3 sequence reads: CSAQHLANNEQFF. For the CDR3, the DNA is TGCAGTGCTCAGCACCTAGCGAACAATGAGCAGTTCTTC.

This chain connects TRBV11-2 to TRBJ2-5; D uncertain. There are 16 residues in the CDR3. Per the germline V gene, CDR1 is SGHAT and CDR2 is FQNNGV. Trimming removed 3 bases from V and 4 bases from J, with 18 bases in between. In nucleotides, the CDR3 is TGTGCCAGCAGCTTCAAGTTGGTGGGCTGGGTAGAGACCCAGTACTTC. This gives the protein CASSFKLVGWVETQYF.

In its sample, this clonotype was seen a few times. This sequence joins TRBV20-1 and TRBJ2-7; the D gene could be TRBD1 or TRBD2 (5 bases each). Germline V lookup: CDR1 DFQATT, CDR2 SNEGSKA (reference sequence). The CDR3 has 15 amino acids. V was shortened by 5 bases and J by 2 bases, with 19 bases between the two germline ends. The CDR3 DNA sequence: TGCAGTGCTCATGACTCCGGGACGAGAACCTACGAGCAGTACTTC. As protein: CSAHDSGTRTYEQYF.

A word on this clonotype: One end of the junction is discordant with germline, which a read error may explain. The chain carries TRBV29-1 and TRBJ2-3; 7 nucleotides line up with TRBD2. CDR1 and CDR2 from the germline V gene are SQVTM and ANQGSEA. The CDR3 consists of 15 residues. The CDR3 sequence is CSVGTNGSSTDTQYF. The CDR3 DNA follows: TGCAGTGTTGGGACTAACGGTTCGAGCACAGATACGCAGTATTTT.

This clonotype was picked up a small number of times. J is TRBJ2-7 and V is TRBV7-2; no reliable D call. Looked up from germline, CDR1 is SGHTA and CDR2 is FQGNSA. This CDR3 has 14 amino acids. V was shortened by 5 bases and J by 3 bases, with 14 bases between the two germline ends. CDR3 protein: CASSRRAVGYEQYF. CDR3 DNA: TGTGCCAGCAGCCGTAGGGCAGTGGGCTACGAGCAGTACTTC.

The J gene is TRBJ2-1, the V gene TRBV11-2; maybe TRBD1 (6 bases). Germline CDR1 is SGHAT and CDR2 is FQNNGV. This CDR3 comprises 15 residues. With 2 bases removed from V and 9 bases from J, the gap between germline ends came to 17 bases. CDR3 region: CASSLLRGGGSEQFF. The CDR3 region has the DNA TGTGCCAGCAGCTTATTAAGAGGGGGTGGGAGTGAGCAGTTCTTC.

This chain links TRBV10-3 with TRBJ2-7; possibly TRBD1 for D (6 bases). The V gene lost 1 base and the J gene lost 7 bases, with 20 bases spanning the gap. Germline V CDR1 and CDR2: ENHRY, SYGVKD. The CDR3 has 16 residues. This CDR3 reads CAISEFTGQGSGEQYF. Written as DNA, the CDR3 is TGTGCCATCAGTGAGTTTACCGGGCAGGGGAGCGGAGAGCAGTACTTC.

The J gene is TRBJ1-2, the V gene TRBV7-9; 7 nucleotides agree with TRBD1. The CDR3 is 17 amino acids. After removal of 4 bases from V and 5 bases from J, the junction contained 16 bases not matched to a gene. Germline-derived CDR1 and CDR2 are SEHNR and FQNEAQ (reference sequence). CDR3 loop: CASSSIIDEGARYGYTF. In DNA, the CDR3 is TGTGCCAGCAGCTCGATTATTGATGAGGGGGCCAGATATGGCTACACCTTC.

This clonotype showed up just a few times. The chain couples TRBV3-1 to TRBJ2-4, with 11 bases aligning to TRBD1. The J call may be in error: the DNA end matches TRBJ2-7 better. Germline lookup yields CDR1 LGHDT and CDR2 YNNKEL (reference sequence). This CDR3 is 19 amino acids long. The CDR3 spells CASSQDLGTGGLVGYEQYF. The CDR3 nucleotides are TGTGCCAGCAGCCAAGATCTGGGGACAGGGGGATTGGTGGGCTACGAGCAGTACTTC.

This clonotype has just a few counts. The chain links TRBV28 to TRBJ1-6; D not certain. Germline V gene data show CDR1 as MDHEN and CDR2 as SYDVKM. The CDR3 totals 14 residues. V lost 3 bases and J 6 bases, leaving 9 bases between the germline ends. CDR3: CASSFRHSNSPLHF. Written as DNA, the CDR3 is TGTGCCAGCAGTTTCAGGCATAGTAATTCACCCCTCCACTTT. Full variable domain (missing parts from reference TRBV28 and TRBJ1-6): DVKVTQSSRYLVKRTGEKVFLECVQDMDHENMFWYRQDPGLGLRLIYFSYDVKMKEKGDIPEGYSVSREKKERFSLILESASTNQTSMYLCASSFRHSNSPLHFGNGTRLTVT.

The chain couples TRBV7-9 to TRBJ1-1; TRBD1 is a possible D gene (6 bases). With 7 bases removed from V and 4 bases from J, the gap between germline ends came to 10 bases. Per germline, CDR1 SEHNR and CDR2 FQNEAQ (reference sequence). The CDR3 spans 12 residues. Here the CDR3 DNA reads TGTGCCAGCATGCTAGGGGGCACTGAAGCTTTCTTT. Protein product: CASMLGGTEAFF. Based on the CDR3 plus reference TRBV7-9 and TRBJ1-1, the full variable domain is DTGVSQNPRHKITKRGQNVTFRCDPISEHNRLYWYRQTLGQGPEFLTYFQNEAQLEKSRLLSDRFSAERPKGSFSTLEIQRTEQGDSAMYLCASMLGGTEAFFGQGTRLTVV.

The chain combines TRBV7-6 with TRBJ2-7, with D possibly called TRBD1 or TRBD2 (5 bases each). V shed 1 base and J shed 7 bases, with 23 bases lying between them. Germline V gene lookup returns CDR1 SGHVS and CDR2 FNYEAQ. The CDR3 loop spans 17 amino acids. CDR3 in amino acids: CASSLESGHGGVGEQYF. Written as DNA, the CDR3 is TGTGCCAGCAGCTTAGAGTCAGGGCATGGGGGAGTCGGTGAGCAGTACTTC.

This sequence joins TRBV7-2 and TRBJ2-4; D possibly corresponds to TRBD1 (6 bases). Trimming took 2 bases from V and 13 from J, leaving 15 bases between them. The CDR3 is made up of 13 amino acids. Germline CDR1 is SGHTA and CDR2 is FQGNSA. CDR3 amino acids: CASSLHRENEQYF. The CDR3 region has the DNA TGTGCCAGCAGCTTACACAGGGAAAATGAGCAGTACTTC.

The J gene is TRBJ2-5, the V gene TRBV12-3 or TRBV12-4; TRBD1 aligns across 7 bases. This CDR3 has 15 residues. V lost 6 bases to trimming and J lost 0 bases; unmatched junction nucleotides: 7. The DNA of the CDR3 is TGTGCCAGCAGCGGGACAGCCAAGTACCAAGAGACCCAGTACTTC. Translated: CASSGTAKYQETQYF.

The J gene is TRBJ2-3, the V gene TRBV4-2; TRBD2 aligns across 10 bases. The CDR3 loop spans 16 amino acids. Trimming removed 4 bases from V and 3 bases from J; junction bases left unmatched: 7. CDR1 is LGHNA, CDR2 YNFKEQ, per germline. CDR3: CASSLLAGGVTDTQYF. In DNA form, the CDR3 reads TGTGCCAGCAGCCTTTTAGCGGGGGGAGTTACAGATACGCAGTATTTT.

Ten or more counts support this clonotype. The V call is TRBV7-3, the J call TRBJ1-1, with D maybe TRBD1 (5 bases). Germline lookup yields CDR1 SGHTA and CDR2 FQGTGA. The CDR3 runs to 15 residues. V shed 2 bases and J shed 4 bases, with 14 bases lying between them. Here the CDR3 DNA reads TGTGCCAGCAGCTTAGTCGGGCGGAGGGGCACTGAAGCTTTCTTT. Translated: CASSLVGRRGTEAFF.

This clonotype was recorded only once. A read error may produce the germline difference seen at one junction end. V gene TRBV7-2 combines with J gene TRBJ2-7, with TRBD2 identical over 12 bases. The CDR3 is made up of 14 amino acids. The V gene's germline CDR1 is SGHTA and CDR2 FQGNSA. CDR3 protein: CASRPTSGGYEHYF. CDR3 in DNA: TGTGCCAGCAGACCGACTAGCGGGGGTTACGAGCACTACTTC.

This clonotype turned up a few times. V and J are TRBV18 and TRBJ2-3; 9 bases map to TRBD1. CDR3 length: 15 amino acids. CDR1 and CDR2 (germline): KGHSH, LQKENI. J gave up 4 bases and V 4 bases, and 6 bases lay outside the gene matches. As DNA, the CDR3 is TGTGCCAGCTCACTGCACAGGGGGCGCGCAGATACGCAGTATTTT. This translates into CASSLHRGRADTQYF.

The chain links TRBV11-1 to TRBJ2-2; D might be TRBD1 (5 bases). The CDR3 covers 17 residues. V was trimmed by 4 bases and J by 1 base, leaving 16 bases between them. The germline V gene has CDR1 SGHAT and CDR2 FQDESV (reference sequence). CDR3 nucleotide sequence: TGTGCCAGCAGCTCTAAGGCTCGGCAGGGGAACACCGGGGAGCTGTTTTTT. This encodes CASSSKARQGNTGELFF. The whole variable domain, filled in from reference TRBV11-1 and TRBJ2-2, reads EAEVAQSPRYKITEKSQAVAFWCDPISGHATLYWYRQILGQGPELLVQFQDESVVDDSQLPKDRFSAERLKGVDSTLKIQPAELGDSAMYLCASSSKARQGNTGELFFGEGSRLTVL.

A few counts support this clonotype. The DNA is omitted, as the CDR3 cannot be located on it reliably, and the CDR3 follows TCRdb's listing. CDR3 sequence reads: CISVSEPKDRQETQYF. The chain carries TRBV7-5 and TRBJ2-5; the D call of TRBD1 is as the table states it, not checked on the DNA. TRBV7-5 represents a pseudogene. The CDR3 numbers 16 amino acids, ends counted.